Presented here are 22 T cell receptor beta chains from one specimen sequenced in a study of blood T cell repertoires in COVID-19 (dated by TCRdb to the early 2020s). The method behind the library was the immunoSEQ multiplex PCR assay. The source is immuneACCESS, and TCRdb retained only in-frame sequences with V and J called. Part of the clones is not carried over; for the studies checked, unresolved V genes explain less than half of this, and the remainder is unexplained. The sample yields 100,000 to 150,000 clones; 85% were counted once. The ten most abundant clones make up less than 3.5% of the sample. Sample: peripheral blood. Receptor source: a woman older than 75 with COVID-19, enrolled during active disease.

The rearrangement joins TRBV7-2 to TRBJ2-5; D is perhaps TRBD2 (5 bases). The CDR3 is 14 amino acids. Trimming stripped 3 bases from V and 5 bases from J, with 13 bases between. Germline lookup yields CDR1 SGHTA and CDR2 FQGNSA. The CDR3 reads CASSLSRWTETQYF. CDR3 DNA: TGTGCCAGCAGCTTGTCACGGTGGACTGAGACCCAGTACTTC. Variable domain in full (rest from reference TRBV7-2 and TRBJ2-5): GAGVSQSPSNKVTEKGKDVELRCDPISGHTALYWYRQSLGQGLEFLIYFQGNSAPDKSGLPSDRFSAERTGGSVSTLTIQRTQQEDSAVYLCASSLSRWTETQYFGPGTRLLVL.

The chain recombines TRBV28 with TRBJ1-2, with D possibly matching TRBD1 (6 bases). The CDR3 is 12 residues long. Trimming took 3 bases from V and 4 from J, leaving 6 bases between them. Germline CDR1 reads MDHEN; CDR2 reads SYDVKM. CDR3 amino acids: CASSLTGYGYTF. The CDR3 DNA is TGTGCCAGCAGTTTGACAGGCTATGGCTACACCTTC.

The CDR3 nucleotides are TGTGCCAGCAGCTTCAGGGGTAGTGCCAATGAGCAGTTCTTC. This translates into CASSFRGSANEQFF. The chain carries TRBV7-2 and TRBJ2-1; tentatively, D is TRBD1 (6 bases). The CDR3 totals 14 residues. The germline CDR1 and CDR2 sequences are SGHTA and FQGNSA. Trimming pared 3 bases from V and 6 bases from J, leaving 12 bases between. Full variable domain (remainder filled in from reference TRBV7-2 and TRBJ2-1): GAGVSQSPSNKVTEKGKDVELRCDPISGHTALYWYRQSLGQGLEFLIYFQGNSAPDKSGLPSDRFSAERTGGSVSTLTIQRTQQEDSAVYLCASSFRGSANEQFFGPGTRLTVL.

The chain employs TRBV6-2 or TRBV6-3 and TRBJ1-1; D not resolved. The CDR3 runs to 13 residues. Looked up from germline, CDR1 is MNHEY and CDR2 is SVGEGT. V gave up 6 bases and J gave up 4 bases, with 12 bases separating them. Here the CDR3 reads CASSTDEGTEAFF. CDR3 DNA sequence: TGTGCCAGCAGCACAGACGAGGGCACTGAAGCTTTCTTT.

As DNA, the CDR3 is TGTGCCAGCAGTGTAGGGGTCGGCTACACCTTC. Translating gives CASSVGVGYTF. The chain uses TRBV2 and TRBJ1-2, with TRBD1 as a possible D gene (5 bases). Germline values: CDR1 SNHLY, CDR2 FYNNEI. Trimming left V 4 bases short and J 8 bases short, with 8 bases between. The CDR3 has 11 residues.

V usage is TRBV4-2 and J usage is TRBJ2-1; 15 nucleotides match TRBD2. Germline CDR1 reads LGHNA; CDR2 reads YNFKEQ. J lost 6 bases, V lost 4 bases, and 4 bases had no gene match. The CDR3 totals 16 residues. CDR3 nucleotide sequence: TGTGCCAGCAGCCCGGGACTAGCGGGAGGAAGCAATGAGCAGTTCTTC. This sequence encodes CASSPGLAGGSNEQFF.

The chain recombines TRBV5-3 with TRBJ2-1; TRBD1 is a possible D gene (5 bases). TRBV5-3 is an ORF; its function is uncertain. The V gene lost 4 bases and the J gene lost 4 bases, with 27 bases spanning the gap. The CDR3 is 19 residues long. The CDR3 loop reads CARSRIHPEGVTPYNEQFF. CDR3 in DNA: TGTGCCAGAAGCCGAATCCACCCCGAAGGGGTCACTCCTTACAATGAGCAGTTCTTC.

This chain joins TRBV27 and TRBJ1-5; the match to TRBD1 covers 9 bases. Per the germline V gene, CDR1 is MNHEY and CDR2 is SMNVEV (reference sequence). The CDR3 is 15 amino acids. Trimming removed 6 bases from V and 6 bases from J; junction bases left unmatched: 9. This CDR3 is CASRQSTTGGQPQHF. The CDR3 DNA is TGTGCCAGCAGACAAAGTACGACAGGGGGTCAGCCCCAGCATTTT.

V and J are TRBV27 and TRBJ1-5; tentative D call: TRBD1 (6 bases). The V gene's germline CDR1 is MNHEY and CDR2 SMNVEV (reference sequence). Trimming took 5 bases from V and 0 from J, leaving 14 bases between them. The CDR3 covers 16 residues. The CDR3 is CASSQRGAGSNQPQHF. CDR3 sequence (DNA): TGTGCCAGCAGTCAGCGGGGGGCGGGTAGCAATCAGCCCCAGCATTTT.

The chain has TRBV6-2 or TRBV6-3 and TRBJ2-7; 10 bases align to TRBD2. Looked up from germline, CDR1 is MNHEY and CDR2 is SVGEGT. CDR3 length: 15 amino acids. Losses at the gene ends were 5 bases for V and 6 bases for J; bases not matched to a gene: 10. The CDR3 coding sequence is TGTGCCAGCAGTCCCTTCCTAGCGGGAGTAGGCGAGCAGTACTTC. Translated: CASSPFLAGVGEQYF.

The chain recombines TRBV21-1 with TRBJ1-4. TRBV21-1 is noted as a pseudogene. The CDR3 spans 16 residues. DNA of the CDR3: TGTGCCAGCAGCAAAGCGCTCAGGGAGGGCTGCGAAAAACTGTTTTTT. Translated: CASSKALREGCEKLFF.

Regarding this clone: At the DNA level, this CDR3 is encoded by other sequences in the same sample as well. The chain is built from TRBV18 and TRBJ1-3; 7 bases map to TRBD1. V shed 1 base and J 1 base; nucleotides not matched to a gene: 1. Germline CDR1 and CDR2: KGHSH and LQKENI. CDR3 size: 15 residues. The CDR3 sequence: CASSPQQGSGNTIYF. For the CDR3, the DNA is TGTGCCAGCTCACCACAACAGGGGTCTGGAAACACCATATATTTT.

This rearrangement joins TRBV5-4 to TRBJ2-7; a possible D gene is TRBD2 (6 bases). Deletions cut 5 bases from V and 5 bases from J, with 14 bases between. The CDR3 covers 13 residues. Germline values: CDR1 SGHNT, CDR2 YYREEE (reference sequence). In DNA form, the CDR3 reads TGTGCCAGCAGTTCCACTAGCAGCCACGAGCAGTACTTC. Residues: CASSSTSSHEQYF.

The genes are TRBV3-1 (or the pseudogene TRBV3-2) and TRBJ2-1; D not resolved. V was pared by 1 base and J by 0 bases, with 4 bases between. Germline assignment: CDR1 LGHDT and CDR2 YNNKEL (reference sequence). CDR3 size: 14 residues. The CDR3 DNA is TGTGCCAGCAGCCAAGTAGACTCCTACAATGAGCAGTTCTTC. It yields the protein CASSQVDSYNEQFF.

The chain employs TRBV2 and TRBJ2-2; D perhaps matches TRBD2 (5 bases). Trimming cost V 4 bases and J 2 bases, with 11 bases left between them. The CDR3 extends over 15 amino acids. Per the germline V gene, CDR1 is SNHLY and CDR2 is FYNNEI. The CDR3 region has the DNA TGTGCCAGCAGTGTATGGGAGACTAACACCGGGGAGCTGTTTTTT. It encodes CASSVWETNTGELFF.

V usage is TRBV29-1 and J usage is TRBJ2-7; 12 bases fit TRBD1. The length of the CDR3 is 15 residues. V trimming: 7 bases; J trimming: 3 bases; junction bases outside the gene matches: 10. Germline V CDR1 and CDR2: SQVTM, ANQGSEA. The CDR3 DNA reads TGCAGCGCCTCCGCCGGGACAGGGGGCATCTACGAGCAGTACTTC. Translated, it gives CSASAGTGGIYEQYF.

The CDR3 DNA reads TGTGCCAGTAGTTTCCAGACAACCACTAATGAAAAACTGTTTTTT. Its translation is CASSFQTTTNEKLFF. The chain is built from TRBV19 and TRBJ1-4; D call uncertain. Germline-derived CDR1 and CDR2 are LNHDA and SQIVND (reference sequence). Trimming pared 5 bases from V and 2 bases from J, leaving 12 bases between. The CDR3 is 15 amino acids.

This clone was picked up a small number of times. The chain is built from TRBV19 and TRBJ1-5; 7 bases are shared with TRBD1. The length of the CDR3 is 15 residues. The J segment lost 2 bases and the V segment lost 6 bases, leaving 7 bases of the junction unmatched. Germline V lookup: CDR1 LNHDA, CDR2 SQIVND (reference sequence). The CDR3 sequence: CASRRQGERNQPQHF. In DNA form, the CDR3 reads TGTGCCAGTAGGAGACAGGGAGAACGCAATCAGCCCCAGCATTTT.

This clone was picked up one time. This rearrangement joins TRBV4-3 to TRBJ1-4; D gene uncertain. Trimming pared 0 bases from V and 4 bases from J, leaving 12 bases between. CDR3 length equals 16 residues. Germline values: CDR1 LGHNA, CDR2 YSLEER. The CDR3 nucleotides read TGCGCCAGCAGCCAAGATCCGCGTCAGGTTAATGAAAAACTGTTTTTT. Translated, it gives CASSQDPRQVNEKLFF.

This sequence joins TRBV11-3 and TRBJ2-5; no definite D call. With 1 base removed from V and 5 bases from J, the gap between germline ends came to 8 bases. The V gene's germline CDR1 is SGHNT and CDR2 YENEEA. The CDR3 spans 13 residues. CDR3 in DNA: TGTGCCAGCAGCTTAGGTGCCAGGGAGACCCAGTACTTC. Its protein product is CASSLGARETQYF.

This chain uses TRBV5-1 with TRBJ1-1, with 8 bases identical to TRBD1. V gave up 4 bases and J gave up 1 base; unmatched junction bases: 3. From germline, CDR1 is SGHRS and CDR2 YFSETQ. The CDR3 contains 14 residues. In DNA, the CDR3 is TGCGCCAGCAGCGTACAGGGGGAGAACACTGAAGCTTTCTTT. It translates to CASSVQGENTEAFF.

V usage is TRBV5-1 and J usage is TRBJ2-7; possible D gene TRBD2, 5 bases. The CDR3 has 13 amino acids. Trimming removed 0 bases from V and 5 bases from J, with 9 bases in between. Germline V CDR1 and CDR2: SGHRS, YFSETQ. For the CDR3, the DNA is TGCGCCAGCAGCTTGGGAGGGAAGGACGAGCAGTACTTC. Its translation is CASSLGGKDEQYF. Full variable domain (remainder filled in from reference TRBV5-1 and TRBJ2-7): KAGVTQTPRYLIKTRGQQVTLSCSPISGHRSVSWYQQTPGQGLQFLFEYFSETQRNKGNFPGRFSGRQFSNSRSEMNVSTLELGDSALYLCASSLGGKDEQYFGPGTRLTVT.